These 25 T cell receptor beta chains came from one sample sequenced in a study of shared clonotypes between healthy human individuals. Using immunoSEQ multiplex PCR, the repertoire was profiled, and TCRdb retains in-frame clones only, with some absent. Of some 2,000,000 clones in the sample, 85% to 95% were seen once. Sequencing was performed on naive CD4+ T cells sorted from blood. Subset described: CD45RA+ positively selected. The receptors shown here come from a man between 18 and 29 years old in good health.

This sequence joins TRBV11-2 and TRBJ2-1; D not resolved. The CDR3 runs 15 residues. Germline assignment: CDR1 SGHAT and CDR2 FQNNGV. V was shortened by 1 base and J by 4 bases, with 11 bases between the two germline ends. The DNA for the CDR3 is TGTGCCAGCAGCTTAGGGCCCACCCGTTACAATGAGCAGTTCTTC. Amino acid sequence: CASSLGPTRYNEQFF.

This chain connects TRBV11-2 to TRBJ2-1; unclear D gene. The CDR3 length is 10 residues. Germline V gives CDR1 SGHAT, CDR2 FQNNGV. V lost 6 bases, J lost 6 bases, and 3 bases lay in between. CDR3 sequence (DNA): TGTGCCAGCAGTGGCAATGAGCAGTTCTTC. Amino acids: CASSGNEQFF.

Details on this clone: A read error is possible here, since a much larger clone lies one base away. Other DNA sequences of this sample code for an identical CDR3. CDR3 sequence (DNA): TGTGCCAGCAGCTTGAGCGGGAACTCCTACGAGCAGTACTTC. This codes for CASSLSGNSYEQYF. The chain uses TRBV7-2 and TRBJ2-7; the match to TRBD2 covers 7 bases. CDR1 and CDR2 from the germline V gene are SGHTA and FQGNSA. The length of the CDR3 is 14 residues. J was trimmed by 0 bases and V by 3 bases; bases with no gene match: 2.

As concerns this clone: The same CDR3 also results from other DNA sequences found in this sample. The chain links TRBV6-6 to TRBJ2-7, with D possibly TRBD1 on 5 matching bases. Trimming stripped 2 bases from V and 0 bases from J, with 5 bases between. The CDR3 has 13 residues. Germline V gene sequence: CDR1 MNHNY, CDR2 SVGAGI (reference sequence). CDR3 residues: CASSYRGSYEQYF. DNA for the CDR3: TGTGCCAGCAGTTACAGGGGCTCCTACGAGCAGTACTTC.

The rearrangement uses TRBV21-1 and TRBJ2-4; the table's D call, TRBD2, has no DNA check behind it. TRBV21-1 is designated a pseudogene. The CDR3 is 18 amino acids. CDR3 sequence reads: CASSKLRVLRGAKNIQYF. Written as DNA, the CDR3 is TGTGCCAGCAGCAAATTGCGGGTCCTCCGGGGGGCCAAAAACATTCAGTACTTC.

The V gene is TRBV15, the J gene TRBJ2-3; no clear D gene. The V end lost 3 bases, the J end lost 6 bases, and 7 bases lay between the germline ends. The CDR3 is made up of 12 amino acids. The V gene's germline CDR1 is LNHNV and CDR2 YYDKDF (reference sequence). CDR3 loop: CATSRGWDTQYF. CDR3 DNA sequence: TGTGCCACCAGCAGGGGGTGGGATACGCAGTATTTT.

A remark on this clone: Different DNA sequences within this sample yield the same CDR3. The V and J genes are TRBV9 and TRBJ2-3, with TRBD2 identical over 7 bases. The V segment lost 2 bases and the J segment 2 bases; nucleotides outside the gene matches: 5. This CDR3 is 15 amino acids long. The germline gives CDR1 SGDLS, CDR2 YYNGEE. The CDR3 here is CASSVGGRLTDTQYF. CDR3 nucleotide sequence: TGTGCCAGCAGCGTGGGAGGGAGGCTCACAGATACGCAGTATTTT.

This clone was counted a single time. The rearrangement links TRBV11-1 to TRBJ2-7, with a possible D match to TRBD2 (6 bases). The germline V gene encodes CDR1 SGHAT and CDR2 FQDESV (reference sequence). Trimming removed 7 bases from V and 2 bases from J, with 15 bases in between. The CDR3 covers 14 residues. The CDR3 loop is CASTVAGGAYEQYF. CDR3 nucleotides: TGTGCCAGCACCGTTGCCGGAGGGGCCTACGAGCAGTACTTC.

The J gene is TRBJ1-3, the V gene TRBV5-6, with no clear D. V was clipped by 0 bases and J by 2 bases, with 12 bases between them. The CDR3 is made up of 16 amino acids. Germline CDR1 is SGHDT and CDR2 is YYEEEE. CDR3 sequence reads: CASSLVPGTTGNTIYF. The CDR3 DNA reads TGTGCCAGCAGCTTGGTTCCGGGAACAACTGGAAACACCATATATTTT.

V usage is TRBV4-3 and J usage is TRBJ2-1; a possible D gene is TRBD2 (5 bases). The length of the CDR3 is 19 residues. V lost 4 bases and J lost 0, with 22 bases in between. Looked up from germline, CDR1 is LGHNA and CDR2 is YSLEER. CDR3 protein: CASSLIPPGGLSSYNEQFF. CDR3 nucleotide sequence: TGCGCCAGCAGCCTTATCCCCCCCGGCGGGCTTAGCTCCTACAATGAGCAGTTCTTC.

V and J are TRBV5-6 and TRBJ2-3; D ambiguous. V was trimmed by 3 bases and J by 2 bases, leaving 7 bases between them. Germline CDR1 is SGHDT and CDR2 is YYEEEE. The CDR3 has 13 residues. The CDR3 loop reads CASSSGLTDTQYF. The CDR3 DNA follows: TGTGCCAGCAGCTCCGGTCTCACAGATACGCAGTATTTT.

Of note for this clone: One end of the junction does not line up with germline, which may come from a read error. This chain's CDR3 is CATSRDIGDRVHF. CDR3 DNA: TGTGCCACCAGCAGAGATATAGGGGACAGGGTTCACTTC. The rearrangement uses TRBV15 and TRBJ2-7; 9 nucleotides align to TRBD1. The germline gives CDR1 LNHNV, CDR2 YYDKDF (reference sequence). There are 13 residues in the CDR3.

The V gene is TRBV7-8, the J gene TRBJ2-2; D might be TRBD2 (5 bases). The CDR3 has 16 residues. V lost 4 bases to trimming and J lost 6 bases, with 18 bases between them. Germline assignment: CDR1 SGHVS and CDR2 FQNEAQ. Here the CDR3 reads CASSSPPGTVSGELFF. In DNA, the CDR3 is TGTGCCAGCAGCTCGCCGCCGGGAACTGTCTCCGGGGAGCTGTTTTTT.

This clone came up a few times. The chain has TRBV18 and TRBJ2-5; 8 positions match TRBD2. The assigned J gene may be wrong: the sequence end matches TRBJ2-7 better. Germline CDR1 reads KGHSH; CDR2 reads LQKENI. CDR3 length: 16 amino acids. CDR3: CASSRQAPTSVYEQYF. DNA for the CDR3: TGTGCCAGCTCTCGTCAAGCTCCGACTAGCGTCTACGAGCAGTACTTC.

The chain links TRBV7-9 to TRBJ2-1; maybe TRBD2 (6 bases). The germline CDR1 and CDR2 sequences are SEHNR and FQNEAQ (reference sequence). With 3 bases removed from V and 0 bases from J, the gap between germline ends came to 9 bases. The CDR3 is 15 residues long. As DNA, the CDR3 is TGTGCCAGCAGCTTCCAGCGGGCCTCCTACAATGAGCAGTTCTTC. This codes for CASSFQRASYNEQFF.

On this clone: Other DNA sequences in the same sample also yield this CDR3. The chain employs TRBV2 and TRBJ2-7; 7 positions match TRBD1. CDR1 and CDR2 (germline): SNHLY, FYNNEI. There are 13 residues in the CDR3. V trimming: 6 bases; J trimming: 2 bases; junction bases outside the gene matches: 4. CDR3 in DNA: TGTGCCAGCAGCCAACAGGGGACCTACGAGCAGTACTTC. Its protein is CASSQQGTYEQYF. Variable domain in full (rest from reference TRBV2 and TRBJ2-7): EPEVTQTPSHQVTQMGQEVILRCVPISNHLYFYWYRQILGQKVEFLVSFYNNEISEKSEIFDDQFSVERPDGSNFTLKIRSTKLEDSAMYFCASSQQGTYEQYFGPGTRLTVT.

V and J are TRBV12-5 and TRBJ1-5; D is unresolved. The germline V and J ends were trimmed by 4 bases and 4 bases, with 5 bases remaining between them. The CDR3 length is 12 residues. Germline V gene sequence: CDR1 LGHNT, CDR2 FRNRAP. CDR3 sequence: CASGSENQPQHF. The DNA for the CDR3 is TGTGCTAGTGGTTCGGAGAATCAGCCCCAGCATTTT.

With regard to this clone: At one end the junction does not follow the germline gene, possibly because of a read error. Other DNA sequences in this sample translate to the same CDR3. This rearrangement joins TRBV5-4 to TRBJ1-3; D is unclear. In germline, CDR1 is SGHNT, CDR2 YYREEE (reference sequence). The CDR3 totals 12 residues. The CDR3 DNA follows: TGTGCCAGCAGTTTGGACGGAAACACCATATATTTT. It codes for CASSLDGNTIYF. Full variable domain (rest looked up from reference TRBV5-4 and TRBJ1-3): ETGVTQSPTHLIKTRGQQVTLRCSSQSGHNTVSWYQQALGQGPQFIFQYYREEENGRGNFPPRFSGLQFPNYSSELNVNALELDDSALYLCASSLDGNTIYFGEGSWLTVV.

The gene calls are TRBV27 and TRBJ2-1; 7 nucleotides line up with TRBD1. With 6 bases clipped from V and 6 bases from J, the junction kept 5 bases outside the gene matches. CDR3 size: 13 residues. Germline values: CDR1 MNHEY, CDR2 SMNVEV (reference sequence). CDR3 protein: CASRAWTGNEQFF. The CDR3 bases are TGTGCCAGCAGGGCCTGGACAGGCAATGAGCAGTTCTTC.

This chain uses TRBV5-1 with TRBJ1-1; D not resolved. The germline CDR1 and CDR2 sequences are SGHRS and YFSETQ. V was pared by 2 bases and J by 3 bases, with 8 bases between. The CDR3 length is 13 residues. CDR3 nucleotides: TGCGCCAGCAGCTTAGACCAAGACACTGAAGCTTTCTTT. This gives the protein CASSLDQDTEAFF.

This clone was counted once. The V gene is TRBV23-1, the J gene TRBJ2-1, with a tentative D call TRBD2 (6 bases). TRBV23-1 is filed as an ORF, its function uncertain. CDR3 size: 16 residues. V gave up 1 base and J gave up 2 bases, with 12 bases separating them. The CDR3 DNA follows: TGCGCCAGCAGTCAATTGACTAGTCTGGCCTACAATGAGCAGTTCTTC. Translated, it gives CASSQLTSLAYNEQFF.

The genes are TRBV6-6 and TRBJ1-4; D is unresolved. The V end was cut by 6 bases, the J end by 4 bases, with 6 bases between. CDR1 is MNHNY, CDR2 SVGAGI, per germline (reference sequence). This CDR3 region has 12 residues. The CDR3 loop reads CASSIYNEKLFF. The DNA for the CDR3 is TGTGCCAGCAGCATTTATAATGAAAAACTGTTTTTT.

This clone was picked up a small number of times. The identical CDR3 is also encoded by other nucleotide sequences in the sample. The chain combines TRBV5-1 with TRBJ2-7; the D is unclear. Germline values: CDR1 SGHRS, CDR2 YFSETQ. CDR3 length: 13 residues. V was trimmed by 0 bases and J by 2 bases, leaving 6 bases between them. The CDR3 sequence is CASSLAGTYEQYF. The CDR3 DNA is TGCGCCAGCAGCTTGGCCGGAACCTACGAGCAGTACTTC.

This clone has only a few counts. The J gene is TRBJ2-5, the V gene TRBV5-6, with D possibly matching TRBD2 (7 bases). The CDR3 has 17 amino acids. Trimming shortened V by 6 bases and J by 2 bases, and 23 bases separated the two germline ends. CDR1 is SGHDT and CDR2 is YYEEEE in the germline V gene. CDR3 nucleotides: TGTGCCAGCACCCTAGGTGGCGGGGGCGCTTCTCAAGAGACCCAGTACTTC. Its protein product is CASTLGGGGASQETQYF.

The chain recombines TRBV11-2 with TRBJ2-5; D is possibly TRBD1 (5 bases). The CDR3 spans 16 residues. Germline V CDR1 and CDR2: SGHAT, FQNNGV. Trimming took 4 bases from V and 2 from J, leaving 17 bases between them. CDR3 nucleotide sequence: TGTGCCAGCAGCTCCTCCGGTGACAGCAGACAAGAGACCCAGTACTTC. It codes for CASSSSGDSRQETQYF.